One sample yielded the 8 T cell receptor beta chains listed below, sequenced in a study of blood T cell repertoires in COVID-19. Clones were sequenced by immunoSEQ multiplex PCR, and TCRdb holds only the in-frame ones, with some missing. The repertoire has about 370,000 clones, 87% of them found once; the top ten carry more than 9%. The sequencing sample was made of peripheral blood. These receptors were taken from a woman in her thirties with COVID-19, enrolled during active disease.

The chain links TRBV28 to TRBJ1-1; unclear D gene. Germline lookup yields CDR1 MDHEN and CDR2 SYDVKM. V lost 3 bases and J 3 bases, leaving 14 bases between the germline ends. CDR3 size: 15 residues. The DNA of the CDR3 is TGTGCCAGCAGTTTGAGAGGTCCAGCGGACACTGAAGCTTTCTTT. Translation gives CASSLRGPADTEAFF.

This clone turned up a few times. The V gene is TRBV7-9, the J gene TRBJ2-7, with D unresolved. The V gene's germline CDR1 is SEHNR and CDR2 FQNEAQ (reference sequence). The ends were cut back, 4 bases at V and 3 bases at J, with 7 bases in the middle. CDR3 length equals 12 residues. CDR3 coding DNA: TGTGCCAGCAGCTCAGAACACTACGAGCAGTACTTC. Its protein is CASSSEHYEQYF.

This clone came up a few times. The chain has TRBV3-1 (or the pseudogene TRBV3-2) and TRBJ2-1; D may be TRBD2 (6 bases). The CDR3 covers 11 residues. CDR1 is LGHDT, CDR2 YNNKEL, per germline (reference sequence). V shed 2 bases and J shed 15 bases, with 11 bases lying between them. The chain's CDR3 is CASSQSGLPFF. The DNA for the CDR3 is TGTGCCAGCAGCCAATCGGGACTGCCGTTCTTC.

The chain joins TRBV11-2 to TRBJ1-5, with D perhaps TRBD1 (6 bases). Germline assignment: CDR1 SGHAT and CDR2 FQNNGV. V lost 1 base to trimming and J lost 7 bases, with 14 bases between them. This CDR3 is built from 15 residues. In DNA form, the CDR3 reads TGTGCCAGCAGCTTAGGTATCGAGAGGGGGCAGCCCCAGCATTTT. Residues: CASSLGIERGQPQHF. The full variable domain, rest sourced from reference TRBV11-2 and TRBJ1-5, is EAGVAQSPRYKIIEKRQSVAFWCNPISGHATLYWYQQILGQGPKLLIQFQNNGVVDDSQLPKDRFSAERLKGVDSTLKIQPAKLEDSAVYLCASSLGIERGQPQHFGDGTRLSIL.

This clone appeared a single time. The CDR3 sequence is CASREGRNEQFF. CDR3 coding DNA: TGCGCCAGCAGGGAGGGGAGAAATGAGCAGTTCTTC. The chain joins TRBV10-2 to TRBJ2-1; maybe TRBD2 (6 bases). V was cut by 6 bases and J by 7 bases, with 10 bases left in between. CDR1 is WSHSY and CDR2 is SAAADI in the germline V gene. This CDR3 has 12 amino acids.

The rearrangement joins TRBV18 to TRBJ2-7; 7 bases fit TRBD1. The V and J ends lost 5 bases and 0 bases, in that order; junction bases with no gene match: 4. CDR3 length equals 14 residues. The V gene's germline CDR1 is KGHSH and CDR2 LQKENI. CDR3 nucleotide sequence: TGTGCCAGCTCAAAGACAGGGAACTCCTACGAGCAGTACTTC. It specifies CASSKTGNSYEQYF.

V usage is TRBV18 and J usage is TRBJ2-7; tentatively, D is TRBD1 (5 bases). Trimming stripped 6 bases from V and 4 bases from J, with 13 bases between. Germline lookup yields CDR1 KGHSH and CDR2 LQKENI. This CDR3 has 13 amino acids. The CDR3 region has the DNA TGTGCCAGCTCCCCCCGCAGGGAATACGAGCAGTACTTC. It encodes CASSPRREYEQYF.

This chain uses TRBV15 with TRBJ2-7; 12 bases line up with TRBD2. The germline gives CDR1 LNHNV, CDR2 YYDKDF (reference sequence). The CDR3 totals 16 residues. V shed 3 bases and J 3 bases; nucleotides not matched to a gene: 6. The chain's CDR3 is CATSSQRTSGNYEQYF. The CDR3, as DNA: TGTGCCACCAGCAGCCAGCGGACTAGCGGGAACTACGAGCAGTACTTC. The full variable domain, in which reference TRBV15 and TRBJ2-7 provide the parts outside the CDR3, is DAMVIQNPRYQVTQFGKPVTLSCSQTLNHNVMYWYQQKSSQAPKLLFHYYDKDFNNEADTPDNFQSRRPNTSFCFLDIRSPGLGDTAMYLCATSSQRTSGNYEQYFGPGTRLTVT.